This T cell receptor (beta chain) is drawn from a study of T cell responses to AZD1222 COVID-19 vaccine. The table came from immunoSEQ multiplex PCR; TCRdb's copy has only in-frame clones and leaves some out. The table has about 31,000 clones, roughly 88% seen once; the top ten hold approximately 15%. Trimming at V came to 6 bases and at J to 3 bases, leaving 9 bases not matched to a gene. CDR1 is LNHDA and CDR2 is SQIVND in the germline V gene (reference sequence). The CDR3 has 15 residues. This chain links TRBV19 with TRBJ2-5; the match to TRBD1 covers 8 bases. This clonotype was obtained from an adult who received the AZD1222 COVID-19 vaccine. The sequenced sample was peripheral blood, obtained 28 days after the second AZD1222 dose. The CDR3 DNA sequence: TGTGCCAGTAGGAGGACAGGGCGATATGAAGAGACCCAGTACTTC. Residues: CASRRTGRYEETQYF.